What follows are 21 T cell receptor beta chains derived from one specimen sequenced in a study of blood T cell repertoires in COVID-19. Generated by immunoSEQ multiplex PCR, the TCRdb table keeps only in-frame clones and is missing some. The table shows hundreds of thousands of clones, with 80% to 90% occurring only once. Material: peripheral blood. The source is a woman between 50 and 59 years old who had recovered from COVID-19.

The genes are TRBV19 and TRBJ2-1; TRBD2 agrees at 14 bases. V lost 5 bases, J lost 5 bases, and 11 bases stayed unmatched. The CDR3 length is 18 residues. Looked up from germline, CDR1 is LNHDA and CDR2 is SQIVND (reference sequence). As DNA, the CDR3 is TGTGCCAGTAGTTTACGTAGACTAGCGGGGGGGCGGGACAATGAGCAGTTCTTC. This translates into CASSLRRLAGGRDNEQFF.

J is TRBJ2-2 and V is TRBV19; a weak D match, TRBD1 (7 bases). Trimming cost V 3 bases and J 2 bases, with 10 bases left between them. CDR3 size: 15 residues. Germline assignment: CDR1 LNHDA and CDR2 SQIVND (reference sequence). The CDR3 is CASSMTGTNTGELFF. The CDR3 DNA sequence: TGTGCCAGTAGTATGACAGGGACTAACACCGGGGAGCTGTTTTTT.

The CDR3 sequence is CASSVVSGNYNEQFF. CDR3 nucleotide sequence: TGTGCCAGCAGCGTAGTTAGCGGGAACTACAATGAGCAGTTCTTC. The chain uses TRBV9 and TRBJ2-1; 8 nucleotides agree with TRBD2. Losses at the gene ends were 0 bases for V and 3 bases for J; bases not matched to a gene: 2. The length of the CDR3 is 15 residues. CDR1 is SGDLS, CDR2 YYNGEE, per germline.

V usage is TRBV7-2 and J usage is TRBJ1-2; 8 nucleotides line up with TRBD1. This CDR3 has 15 amino acids. The germline gives CDR1 SGHTA, CDR2 FQGNSA. J gave up 6 bases and V 5 bases, and 11 bases lay outside the gene matches. DNA of the CDR3: TGTGCCAGCAGCCCGCGCCTACAGGGGGTGCATGGCTACACCTTC. Its protein product is CASSPRLQGVHGYTF.

The V and J genes are TRBV15 and TRBJ2-5; D call uncertain. Germline values: CDR1 LNHNV, CDR2 YYDKDF (reference sequence). Trimming cost V 0 bases and J 5 bases, with 13 bases left between them. The CDR3 has 15 residues. Here the CDR3 reads CATSRDLGVGETQYF. The CDR3 bases are TGTGCCACCAGCAGAGATCTGGGTGTCGGGGAGACCCAGTACTTC.

V is TRBV5-6 and J is TRBJ1-6, with 9 nucleotides matching TRBD1. Looked up from germline, CDR1 is SGHDT and CDR2 is YYEEEE. The J segment lost 8 bases and the V segment lost 4 bases, leaving 10 bases of the junction unmatched. The length of the CDR3 is 16 residues. DNA for the CDR3: TGTGCCAGCAGCCCAGACACGGGACAGGGAGATTCACCCCTCCACTTT. Its protein product is CASSPDTGQGDSPLHF.

V gene TRBV18 combines with J gene TRBJ2-3; no firm D call. Trimming left V 3 bases short and J 3 bases short, with 13 bases between. Germline V lookup: CDR1 KGHSH, CDR2 LQKENI. This CDR3 is built from 15 residues. The CDR3 loop is CASSPTTQITDTQYF. CDR3 nucleotide sequence: TGTGCCAGCTCACCGACGACTCAGATAACAGATACGCAGTATTTT.

The chain recombines TRBV19 with TRBJ2-2; unclear D gene. V was clipped by 1 base and J by 0 bases, with 6 bases between them. The CDR3 is 15 amino acids. Germline lookup yields CDR1 LNHDA and CDR2 SQIVND (reference sequence). DNA of the CDR3: TGTGCCAGTAGTATAGCGGTAGCGAACACCGGGGAGCTGTTTTTT. Translated, it gives CASSIAVANTGELFF.

The chain has TRBV3-1 (or the pseudogene TRBV3-2) and TRBJ1-5; D gene unclear. Trimming took off 1 base at V and 1 base at J, with 8 bases between the two ends. Germline V lookup: CDR1 LGHDT, CDR2 YNNKEL (reference sequence). This CDR3 contains 15 residues. The CDR3 region is CASSQGFRSNQPQHF. In nucleotides, the CDR3 is TGTGCCAGCAGCCAAGGATTTAGAAGCAATCAGCCCCAGCATTTT.

This clone was seen more than once but under ten times. The J gene is TRBJ1-1, the V gene TRBV29-1; a weak D match, TRBD1 (5 bases). V was trimmed by 6 bases and J by 8 bases, leaving 13 bases between them. Germline-derived CDR1 and CDR2 are SQVTM and ANQGSEA. There are 11 residues in the CDR3. CDR3 protein: CSVQRQQEAFF. The CDR3 DNA follows: TGCAGCGTCCAAAGACAGCAGGAAGCTTTCTTT.

The chain has TRBV2 and TRBJ1-5, with D possibly being TRBD1 (6 bases). Trimming stripped 4 bases from V and 8 bases from J, with 18 bases between. Looked up from germline, CDR1 is SNHLY and CDR2 is FYNNEI. This CDR3 is 15 amino acids long. The CDR3: CASSAQGLYVEPQHF. In DNA, the CDR3 is TGTGCCAGCAGTGCACAGGGACTATATGTGGAGCCCCAGCATTTT.

This clone has more than one count but fewer than ten. Other nucleotide sequences in the sample specify the same CDR3. The chain uses TRBV27 and TRBJ1-6, with unresolved D. This CDR3 comprises 14 residues. Germline lookup yields CDR1 MNHEY and CDR2 SMNVEV (reference sequence). Deletions cut 5 bases from V and 7 bases from J, with 12 bases between. CDR3 in amino acids: CASSPRAGNSPLHF. The CDR3 bases are TGTGCCAGCAGTCCCCGTGCGGGCAATTCACCCCTCCACTTT.

The rearrangement links TRBV4-3 to TRBJ1-5; the D is unclear. CDR3 size: 16 residues. V shed 0 bases and J shed 9 bases, with 18 bases lying between them. Germline V gene sequence: CDR1 LGHNA, CDR2 YSLEER. For the CDR3, the DNA is TGCGCCAGCAGCCAAGATTTAGATAACCCTTGGTTGCCCCAGCATTTT. It specifies CASSQDLDNPWLPQHF.

The gene calls are TRBV7-9 and TRBJ1-1, with D tentatively TRBD1 (6 bases). Trimming shortened V by 10 bases and J by 2 bases, and 14 bases separated the two germline ends. The CDR3 is made up of 13 amino acids. Looked up from germline, CDR1 is SEHNR and CDR2 is FQNEAQ (reference sequence). This CDR3 reads CATRTTGNTEAFF. CDR3 nucleotide sequence: TGTGCCACCAGAACGACAGGAAACACTGAAGCTTTCTTT.

This clone was observed a few times. The V gene is TRBV19, the J gene TRBJ2-5, with 8 positions matching TRBD1. There are 14 residues in the CDR3. Germline trimming cut 6 bases from V and 6 bases from J; bases unmatched to any gene: 9. Germline V gives CDR1 LNHDA, CDR2 SQIVND (reference sequence). The CDR3 DNA reads TGTGCCAGTAGCTCCGACAGGGGTCGGCAGACCCAGTACTTC. Protein product: CASSSDRGRQTQYF.

This clone is a singleton in its sample. The gene calls are TRBV4-3 and TRBJ2-7; TRBD2 matches 7 bases. The germline V gene has CDR1 LGHNA and CDR2 YSLEER. The CDR3 length is 17 residues. J gave up 4 bases and V 4 bases, and 16 bases lay outside the gene matches. The CDR3 loop reads CASSPQGGAGYGYEQYF. The DNA of the CDR3 is TGCGCCAGCAGCCCTCAGGGAGGGGCCGGTTACGGATACGAGCAGTACTTC.

This clone was found once. The chain recombines TRBV4-3 with TRBJ2-1; TRBD2 is a possible D gene (6 bases). The CDR3 runs 15 residues. V lost 4 bases, J lost 8 bases, and 18 bases lay in between. Per the germline V gene, CDR1 is LGHNA and CDR2 is YSLEER. CDR3 in amino acids: CASSPGLLGLDEQFF. Here the CDR3 DNA reads TGCGCCAGCAGCCCTGGACTACTAGGTCTCGATGAGCAGTTCTTC.

The chain links TRBV21-1 to TRBJ1-3; the D call of TRBD1 is as the table states it, not checked on the DNA. TRBV21-1 is an annotated pseudogene. This CDR3 has 18 amino acids. For the CDR3, the DNA is TGTGCCAGCAGCAGATCCATAGAGTATCACAGCTCTGGAAACACCATATATTTT. Translating it yields CASSRSIEYHSSGNTIYF.

The J gene is TRBJ2-1, the V gene TRBV19, with a possible D match to TRBD2 (6 bases). Trimming pared 3 bases from V and 4 bases from J, leaving 13 bases between. The germline gives CDR1 LNHDA, CDR2 SQIVND (reference sequence). The CDR3 consists of 15 residues. CDR3 loop: CASSISSVTYNEQFF. CDR3 bases: TGTGCCAGTAGTATCTCTAGCGTTACATACAATGAGCAGTTCTTC.

The V gene is TRBV12-3 or TRBV12-4, the J gene TRBJ1-1, with a possible D match to TRBD1 (6 bases). This CDR3 spans 12 amino acids. Trimming shortened V by 10 bases and J by 4 bases, and 13 bases separated the two germline ends. In DNA form, the CDR3 reads TGTGCCACCAGGGGACTCGGCACTGAAGCTTTCTTT. This sequence encodes CATRGLGTEAFF.

This clone has just a few counts. The genes are TRBV4-2 and TRBJ2-7, with 11 bases lining up with TRBD1. This CDR3 contains 16 residues. Unmatched junction bases numbered 10, after V lost 3 bases and J lost 6 bases. Germline CDR1 LGHNA, CDR2 YNFKEQ. CDR3 coding DNA: TGTGCCAGCAGCCAGGGACCAACCGGGACAGGGGGCGAGCAGTACTTC. This codes for CASSQGPTGTGGEQYF.